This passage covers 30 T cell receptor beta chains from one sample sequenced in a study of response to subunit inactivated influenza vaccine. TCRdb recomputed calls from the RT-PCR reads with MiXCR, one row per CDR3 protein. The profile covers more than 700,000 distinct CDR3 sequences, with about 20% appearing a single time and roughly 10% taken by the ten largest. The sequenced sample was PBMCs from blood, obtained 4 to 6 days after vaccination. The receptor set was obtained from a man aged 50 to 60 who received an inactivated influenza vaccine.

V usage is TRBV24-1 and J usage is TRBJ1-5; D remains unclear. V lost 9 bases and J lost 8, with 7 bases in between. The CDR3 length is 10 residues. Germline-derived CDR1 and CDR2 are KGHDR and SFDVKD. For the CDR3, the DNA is TGTGCCACCGGAAGAAAGCCCCAGCATTTT. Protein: CATGRKPQHF.

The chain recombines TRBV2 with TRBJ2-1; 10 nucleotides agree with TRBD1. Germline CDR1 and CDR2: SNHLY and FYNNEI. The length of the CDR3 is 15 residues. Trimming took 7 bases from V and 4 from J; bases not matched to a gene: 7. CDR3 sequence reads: CASKTGTGDYNEQFF. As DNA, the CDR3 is TGTGCCAGCAAAACCGGGACAGGGGATTACAATGAGCAGTTCTTC.

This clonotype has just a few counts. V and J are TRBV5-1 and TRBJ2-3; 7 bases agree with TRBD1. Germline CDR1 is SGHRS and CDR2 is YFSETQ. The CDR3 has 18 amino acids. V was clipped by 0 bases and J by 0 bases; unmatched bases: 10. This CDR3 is CASSLEGHRGSSTDTQYF. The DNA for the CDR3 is TGCGCCAGCAGCTTGGAGGGGCACAGGGGTAGTAGCACAGATACGCAGTATTTT.

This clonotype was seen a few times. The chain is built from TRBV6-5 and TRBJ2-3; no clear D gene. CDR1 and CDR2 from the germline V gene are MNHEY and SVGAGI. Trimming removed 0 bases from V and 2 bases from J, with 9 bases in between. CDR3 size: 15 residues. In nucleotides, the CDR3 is TGTGCCAGCAGTTACTCGTTGCATACCACAGATACGCAGTATTTT. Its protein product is CASSYSLHTTDTQYF.

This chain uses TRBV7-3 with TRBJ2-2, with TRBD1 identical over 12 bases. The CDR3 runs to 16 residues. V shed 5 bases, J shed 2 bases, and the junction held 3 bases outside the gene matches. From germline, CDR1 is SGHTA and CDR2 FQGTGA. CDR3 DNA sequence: TGTGCCAGCAGCCTAGGGACAGGGGGCAACACCGGGGAGCTGTTTTTT. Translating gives CASSLGTGGNTGELFF. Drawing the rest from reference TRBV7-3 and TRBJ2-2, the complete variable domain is GAGVSQTPSNKVTEKGKYVELRCDPISGHTALYWYRQSLGQGPEFLIYFQGTGAADDSGLPNDRFFAVRPEGSVSTLKIQRTERGDSAVYLCASSLGTGGNTGELFFGEGSRLTVL.

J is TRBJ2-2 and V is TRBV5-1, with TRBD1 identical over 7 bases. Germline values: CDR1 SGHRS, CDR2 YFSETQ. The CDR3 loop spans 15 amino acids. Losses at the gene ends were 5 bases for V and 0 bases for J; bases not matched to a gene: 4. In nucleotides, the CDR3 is TGCGCCAGCAGATCACAGGGGTCGAACACCGGGGAGCTGTTTTTT. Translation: CASRSQGSNTGELFF. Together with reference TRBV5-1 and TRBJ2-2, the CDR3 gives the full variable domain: KAGVTQTPRYLIKTRGQQVTLSCSPISGHRSVSWYQQTPGQGLQFLFEYFSETQRNKGNFPGRFSGRQFSNSRSEMNVSTLELGDSALYLCASRSQGSNTGELFFGEGSRLTVL.

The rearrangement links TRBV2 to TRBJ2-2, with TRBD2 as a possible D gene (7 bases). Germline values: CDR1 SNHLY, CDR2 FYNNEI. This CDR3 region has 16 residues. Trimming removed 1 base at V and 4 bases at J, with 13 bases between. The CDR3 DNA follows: TGTGCCAGCAGTGAAGGTCGGGGGGCCGGCACCGGGGAGCTGTTTTTT. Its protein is CASSEGRGAGTGELFF.

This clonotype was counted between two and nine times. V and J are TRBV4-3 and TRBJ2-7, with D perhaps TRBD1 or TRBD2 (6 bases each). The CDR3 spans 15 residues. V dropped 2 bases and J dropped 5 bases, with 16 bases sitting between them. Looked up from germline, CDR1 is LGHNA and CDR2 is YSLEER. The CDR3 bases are TGCGCCAGCAGCCAAAGTTTTTGGGGGGCTGACGAGCAGTACTTC. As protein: CASSQSFWGADEQYF.

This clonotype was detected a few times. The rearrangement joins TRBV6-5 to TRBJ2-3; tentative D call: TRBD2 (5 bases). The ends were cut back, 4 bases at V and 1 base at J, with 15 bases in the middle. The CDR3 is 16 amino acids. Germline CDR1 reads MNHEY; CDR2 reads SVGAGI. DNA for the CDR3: TGTGCCAGCAGTTTCTCGTATGGGGAGCGCACAGATACGCAGTATTTT. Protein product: CASSFSYGERTDTQYF.

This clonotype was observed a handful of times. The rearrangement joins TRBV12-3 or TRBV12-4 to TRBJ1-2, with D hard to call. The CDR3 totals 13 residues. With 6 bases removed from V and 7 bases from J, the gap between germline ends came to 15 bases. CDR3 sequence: CASSYITRSGYTF. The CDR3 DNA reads TGTGCCAGCAGCTATATTACAAGATCTGGCTACACCTTC.

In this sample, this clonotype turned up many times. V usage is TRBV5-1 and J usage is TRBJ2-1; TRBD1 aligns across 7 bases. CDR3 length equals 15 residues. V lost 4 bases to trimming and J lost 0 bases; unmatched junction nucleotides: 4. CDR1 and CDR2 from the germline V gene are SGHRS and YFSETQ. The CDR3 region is CASSQGQISYNEQFF. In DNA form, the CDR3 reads TGCGCCAGCAGCCAGGGACAGATCTCCTACAATGAGCAGTTCTTC.

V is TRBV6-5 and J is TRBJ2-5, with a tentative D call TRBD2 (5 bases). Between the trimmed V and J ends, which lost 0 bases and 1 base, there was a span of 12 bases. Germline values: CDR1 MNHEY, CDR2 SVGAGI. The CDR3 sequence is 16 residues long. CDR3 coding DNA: TGTGCCAGCAGTTACTCGACTATTGGGAGCCAAGAGACCCAGTACTTC. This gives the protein CASSYSTIGSQETQYF.

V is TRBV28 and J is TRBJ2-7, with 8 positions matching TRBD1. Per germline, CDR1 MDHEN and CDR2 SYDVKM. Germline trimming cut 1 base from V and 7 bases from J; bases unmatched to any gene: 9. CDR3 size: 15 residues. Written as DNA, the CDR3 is TGTGCCAGCAGTTTATTAGCCAGGGGGCTTAGGGAGCAGTACTTC. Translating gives CASSLLARGLREQYF.

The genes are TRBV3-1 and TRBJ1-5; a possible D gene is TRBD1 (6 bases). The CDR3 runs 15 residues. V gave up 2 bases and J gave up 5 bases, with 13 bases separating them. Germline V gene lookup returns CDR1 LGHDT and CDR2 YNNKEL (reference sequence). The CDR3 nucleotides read TGTGCCAGCAGCCAAAACCCTCGGACAGATCAGCCCCAGCATTTT. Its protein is CASSQNPRTDQPQHF.

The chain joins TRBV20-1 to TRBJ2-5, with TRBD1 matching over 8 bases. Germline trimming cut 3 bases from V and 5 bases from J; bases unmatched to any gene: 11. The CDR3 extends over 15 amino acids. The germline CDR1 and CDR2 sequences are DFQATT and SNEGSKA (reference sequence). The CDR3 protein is CSARTVTGAGETQYF. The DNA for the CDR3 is TGCAGTGCTAGGACGGTGACAGGGGCCGGGGAGACCCAGTACTTC.

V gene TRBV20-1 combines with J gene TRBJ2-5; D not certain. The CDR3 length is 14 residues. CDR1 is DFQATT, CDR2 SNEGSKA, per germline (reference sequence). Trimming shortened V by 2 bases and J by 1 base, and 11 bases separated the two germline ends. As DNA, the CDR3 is TGCAGTGCTAGAAGAGCCAGTTCCCAAGAGACCCAGTACTTC. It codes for CSARRASSQETQYF.

The CDR3 region has the DNA TGTGCCAGCAGCAGAGAGCGGGAGTTGCGGGAGACCCAGTACTTC. Amino acid sequence: CASSRERELRETQYF. This rearrangement joins TRBV7-2 to TRBJ2-5; TRBD2 matches 8 bases. Trimming took 5 bases from V and 5 from J; bases not matched to a gene: 10. Germline V CDR1 and CDR2: SGHTA, FQGNSA. This CDR3 has 15 residues.

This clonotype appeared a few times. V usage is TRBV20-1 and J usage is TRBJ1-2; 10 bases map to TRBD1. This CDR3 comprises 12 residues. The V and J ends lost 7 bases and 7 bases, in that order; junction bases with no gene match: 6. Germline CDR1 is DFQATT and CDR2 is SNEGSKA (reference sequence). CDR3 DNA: TGCAGTGTGGGACAGGGGCGCGGTGGCTACACCTTC. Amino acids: CSVGQGRGGYTF.

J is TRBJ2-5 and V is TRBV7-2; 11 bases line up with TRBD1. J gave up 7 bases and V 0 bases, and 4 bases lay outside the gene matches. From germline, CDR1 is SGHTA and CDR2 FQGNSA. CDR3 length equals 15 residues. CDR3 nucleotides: TGTGCCAGCAGCTTAGCGGGACAGGGGGGCTGGACCCAGTACTTC. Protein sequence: CASSLAGQGGWTQYF.

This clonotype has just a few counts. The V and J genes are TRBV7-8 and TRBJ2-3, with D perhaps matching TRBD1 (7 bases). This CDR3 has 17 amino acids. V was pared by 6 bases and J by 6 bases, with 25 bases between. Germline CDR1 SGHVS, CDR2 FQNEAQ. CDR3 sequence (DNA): TGTGCCAGCAGTCCCCTGACAGGGAGGCATAGCGGTGATACGCAGTATTTT. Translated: CASSPLTGRHSGDTQYF.

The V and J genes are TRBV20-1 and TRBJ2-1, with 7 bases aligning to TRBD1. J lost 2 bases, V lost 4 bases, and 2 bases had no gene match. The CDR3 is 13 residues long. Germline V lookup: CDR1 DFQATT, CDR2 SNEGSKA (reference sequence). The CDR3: CSAIRGTYNEQFF. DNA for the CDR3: TGCAGTGCTATCAGGGGGACCTACAATGAGCAGTTCTTC.

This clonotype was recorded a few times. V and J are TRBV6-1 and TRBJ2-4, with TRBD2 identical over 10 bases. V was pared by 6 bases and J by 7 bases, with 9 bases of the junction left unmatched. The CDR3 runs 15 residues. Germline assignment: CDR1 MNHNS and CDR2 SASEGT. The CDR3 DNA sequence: TGTGCCAGCAGAGATTATAGCGGGAGGTCGAACATTCAGTACTTC. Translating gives CASRDYSGRSNIQYF.

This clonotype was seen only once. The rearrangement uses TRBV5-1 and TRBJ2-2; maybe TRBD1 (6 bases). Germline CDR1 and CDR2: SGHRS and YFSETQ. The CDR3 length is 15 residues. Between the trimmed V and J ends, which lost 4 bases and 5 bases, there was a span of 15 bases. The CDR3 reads CASSPPSQGTGELFF. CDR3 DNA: TGCGCCAGCAGCCCCCCTTCACAGGGAACCGGGGAGCTGTTTTTT.

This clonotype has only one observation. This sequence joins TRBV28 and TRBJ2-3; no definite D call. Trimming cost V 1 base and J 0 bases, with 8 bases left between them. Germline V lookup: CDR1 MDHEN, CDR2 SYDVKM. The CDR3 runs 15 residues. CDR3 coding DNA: TGTGCCAGCAGTTTATATAAGGGTAGCACAGATACGCAGTATTTT. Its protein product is CASSLYKGSTDTQYF.

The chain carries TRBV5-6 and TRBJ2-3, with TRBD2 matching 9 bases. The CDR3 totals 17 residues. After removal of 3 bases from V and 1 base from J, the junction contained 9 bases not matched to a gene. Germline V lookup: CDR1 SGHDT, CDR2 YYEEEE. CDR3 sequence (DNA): TGTGCCAGCAGCTCCGTTCTTAGCGGGGGACGCACAGATACGCAGTATTTT. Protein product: CASSSVLSGGRTDTQYF.

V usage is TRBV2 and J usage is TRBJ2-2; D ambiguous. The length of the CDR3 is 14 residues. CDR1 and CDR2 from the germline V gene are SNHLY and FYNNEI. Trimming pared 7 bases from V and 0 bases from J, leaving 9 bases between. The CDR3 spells CASTSLTNTGELFF. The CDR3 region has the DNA TGTGCCAGCACCTCTCTGACGAACACCGGGGAGCTGTTTTTT.

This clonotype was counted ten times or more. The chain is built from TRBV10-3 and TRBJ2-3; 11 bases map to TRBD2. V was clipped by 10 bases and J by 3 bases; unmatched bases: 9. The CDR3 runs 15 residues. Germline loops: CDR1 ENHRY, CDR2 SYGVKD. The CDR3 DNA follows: TGTGCCACCACCGTAGCGGGAGGGCCAACAGATACGCAGTATTTT. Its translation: CATTVAGGPTDTQYF.

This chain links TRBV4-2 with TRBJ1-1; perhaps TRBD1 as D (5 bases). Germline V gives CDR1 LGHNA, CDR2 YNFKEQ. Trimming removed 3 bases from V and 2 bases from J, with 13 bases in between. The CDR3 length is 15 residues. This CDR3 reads CASSQDWGVNTEAFF. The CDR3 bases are TGTGCCAGCAGCCAGGATTGGGGGGTTAACACTGAAGCTTTCTTT.

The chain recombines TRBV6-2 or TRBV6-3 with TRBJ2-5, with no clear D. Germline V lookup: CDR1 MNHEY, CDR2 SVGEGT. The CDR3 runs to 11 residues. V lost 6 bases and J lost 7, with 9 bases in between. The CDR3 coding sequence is TGTGCCAGCAGCGCCCCGGGGACCCAGTACTTC. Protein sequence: CASSAPGTQYF.

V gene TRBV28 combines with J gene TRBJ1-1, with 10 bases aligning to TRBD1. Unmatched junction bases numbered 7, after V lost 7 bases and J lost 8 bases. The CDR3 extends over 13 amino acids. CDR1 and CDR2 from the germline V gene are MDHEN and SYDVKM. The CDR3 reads CASTLDRGAEAFF. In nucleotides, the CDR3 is TGTGCCAGCACCCTGGACAGGGGGGCAGAAGCTTTCTTT. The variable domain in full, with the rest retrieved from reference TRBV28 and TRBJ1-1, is DVKVTQSSRYLVKRTGEKVFLECVQDMDHENMFWYRQDPGLGLRLIYFSYDVKMKEKGDIPEGYSVSREKKERFSLILESASTNQTSMYLCASTLDRGAEAFFGQGTRLTVV.